This entry features one T cell receptor (beta chain) sequence. The data stem from a study of blood T cell repertoires in COVID-19. Assay used: immunoSEQ multiplex PCR; TCRdb lists only in-frame clones, some missing. The sample carries fewer than 50,000 clones, 86% recorded once. Trimming at V came to 5 bases and at J to 0 bases, leaving 13 bases not matched to a gene. The length of the CDR3 is 17 residues. Germline loops: CDR1 SGHTS, CDR2 YDEGEE. This receptor was obtained from a human donor in a cohort sampled during active COVID-19. What was sequenced was peripheral blood. The chain carries TRBV5-8 and TRBJ1-1; 7 bases fit TRBD1. The CDR3 sequence: CASSSNRGRLMNTEAFF. In DNA form, the CDR3 reads TGTGCCAGCAGTTCCAACAGGGGTAGATTGATGAACACTGAAGCTTTCTTT.